Given below is one T cell receptor beta chain in context. Its antigen is still unknown. The record originates from a study of T cell responses to AZD1222 COVID-19 vaccine. Study information: Analyses pooled second doses at about 4 or about 12 weeks. Broader study findings: Recipients of two AZD1222 doses showed rising Spike-specific TCR breadth and depth. Seropositive status at baseline applied to only 5 to 7 AZD1222 recipients.

V was clipped by 8 bases and J by 1 base, with 9 bases between them. This CDR3 has 14 residues. CDR1 and CDR2 from the germline V gene are MNHEY and SVGAGI. This table comes from immunoSEQ multiplex PCR, and its TCRdb copy is limited to in-frame clones, with some not included. In the table there are about 150,000 clones, 87% of which are singletons. This receptor was taken from an adult in good health. The specimen comprised peripheral blood, sampled on day 0 of AZD1222 vaccination. The rearrangement uses TRBV6-5 and TRBJ1-6; D not certain. The CDR3 DNA is TGTGCCAGCTCTCCGGGGTCCTATAATTCACCCCTCCACTTT. Amino acid sequence: CASSPGSYNSPLHF.